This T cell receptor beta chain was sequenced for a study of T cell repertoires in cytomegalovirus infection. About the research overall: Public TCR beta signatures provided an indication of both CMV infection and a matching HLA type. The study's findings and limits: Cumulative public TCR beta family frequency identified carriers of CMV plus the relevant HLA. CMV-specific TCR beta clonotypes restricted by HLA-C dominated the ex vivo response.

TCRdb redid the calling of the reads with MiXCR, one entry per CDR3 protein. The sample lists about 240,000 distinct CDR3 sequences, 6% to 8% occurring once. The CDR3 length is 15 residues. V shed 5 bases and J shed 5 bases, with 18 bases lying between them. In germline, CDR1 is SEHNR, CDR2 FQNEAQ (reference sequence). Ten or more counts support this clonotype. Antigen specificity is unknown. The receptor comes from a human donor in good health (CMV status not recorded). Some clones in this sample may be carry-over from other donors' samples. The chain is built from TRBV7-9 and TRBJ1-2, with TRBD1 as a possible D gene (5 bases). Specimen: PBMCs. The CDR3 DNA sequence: TGTGCCAGCAGCCTACCGGGACTTGGCTCATATGGCTACACCTTC. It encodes CASSLPGLGSYGYTF.